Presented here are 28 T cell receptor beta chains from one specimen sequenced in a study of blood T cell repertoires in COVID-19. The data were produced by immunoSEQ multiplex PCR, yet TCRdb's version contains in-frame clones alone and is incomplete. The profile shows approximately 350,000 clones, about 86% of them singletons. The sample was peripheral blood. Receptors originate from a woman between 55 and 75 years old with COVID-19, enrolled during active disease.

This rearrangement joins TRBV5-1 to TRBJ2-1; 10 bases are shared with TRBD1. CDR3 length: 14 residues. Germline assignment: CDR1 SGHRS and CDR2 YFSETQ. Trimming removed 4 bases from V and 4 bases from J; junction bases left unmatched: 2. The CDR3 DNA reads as TGCGCCAGCAGCGTGGACAGGGGGTACAATGAGCAGTTCTTC. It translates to CASSVDRGYNEQFF.

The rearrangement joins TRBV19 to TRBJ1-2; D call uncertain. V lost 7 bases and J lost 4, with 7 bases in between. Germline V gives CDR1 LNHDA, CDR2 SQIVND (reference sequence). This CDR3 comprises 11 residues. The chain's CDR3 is CASTDFYGYTF. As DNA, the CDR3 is TGTGCCAGTACAGACTTCTATGGCTACACCTTC.

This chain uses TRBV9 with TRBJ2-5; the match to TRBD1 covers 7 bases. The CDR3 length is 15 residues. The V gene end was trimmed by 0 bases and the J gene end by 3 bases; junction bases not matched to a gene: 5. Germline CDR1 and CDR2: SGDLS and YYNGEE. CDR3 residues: CASSVDWGQKETQYF. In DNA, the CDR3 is TGTGCCAGCAGCGTAGACTGGGGACAGAAAGAGACCCAGTACTTC.

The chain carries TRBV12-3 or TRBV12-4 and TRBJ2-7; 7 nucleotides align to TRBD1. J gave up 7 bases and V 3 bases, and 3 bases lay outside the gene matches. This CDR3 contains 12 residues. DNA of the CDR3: TGTGCCAGCAGTTTTATACAGGGGGAGCAGTACTTC. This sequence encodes CASSFIQGEQYF.

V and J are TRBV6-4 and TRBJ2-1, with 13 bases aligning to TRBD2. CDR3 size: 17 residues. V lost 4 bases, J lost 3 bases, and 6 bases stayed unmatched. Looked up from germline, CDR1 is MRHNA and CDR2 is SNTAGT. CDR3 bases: TGTGCCAGCAGTGTTGGACTAGCGGGGGACCACTACAATGAGCAGTTCTTC. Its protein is CASSVGLAGDHYNEQFF.

CDR3 nucleotide sequence: TGTGCCTGGAGTGGTATGGGCACCAGAAACACCATATATTTT. It yields the protein CAWSGMGTRNTIYF. The genes are TRBV30 and TRBJ1-3, with D unresolved. The CDR3 has 14 amino acids. Germline CDR1 GTSNPN, CDR2 SVGIG (reference sequence). V was cut by 1 base and J by 5 bases, with 12 bases left in between.

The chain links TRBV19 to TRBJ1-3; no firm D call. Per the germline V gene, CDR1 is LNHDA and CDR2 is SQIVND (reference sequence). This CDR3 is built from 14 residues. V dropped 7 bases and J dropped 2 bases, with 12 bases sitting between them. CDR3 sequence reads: CASMRMVTGNTIYF. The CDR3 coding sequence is TGTGCCAGTATGAGAATGGTGACTGGAAACACCATATATTTT.

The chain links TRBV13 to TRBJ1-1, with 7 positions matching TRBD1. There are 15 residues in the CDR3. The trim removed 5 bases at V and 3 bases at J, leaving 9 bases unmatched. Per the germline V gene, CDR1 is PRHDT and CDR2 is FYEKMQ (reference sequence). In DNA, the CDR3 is TGTGCCAGCAGCCCAAGAGGCCAGGGGGACACTGAAGCTTTCTTT. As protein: CASSPRGQGDTEAFF.

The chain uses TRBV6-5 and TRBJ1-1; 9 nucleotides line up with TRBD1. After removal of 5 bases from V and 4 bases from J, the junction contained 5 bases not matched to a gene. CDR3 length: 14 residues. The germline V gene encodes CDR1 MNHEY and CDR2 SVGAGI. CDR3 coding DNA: TGTGCCAGCAGTACTGGACAGGGGCCCACTGAAGCTTTCTTT. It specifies CASSTGQGPTEAFF.

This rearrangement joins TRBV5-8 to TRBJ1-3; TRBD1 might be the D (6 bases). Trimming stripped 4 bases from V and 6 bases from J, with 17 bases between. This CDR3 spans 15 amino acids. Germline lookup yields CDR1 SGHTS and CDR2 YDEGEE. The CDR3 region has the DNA TGTGCCAGCAGCCGGTCCGGGACACCTTTAAACACCATATATTTT. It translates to CASSRSGTPLNTIYF.

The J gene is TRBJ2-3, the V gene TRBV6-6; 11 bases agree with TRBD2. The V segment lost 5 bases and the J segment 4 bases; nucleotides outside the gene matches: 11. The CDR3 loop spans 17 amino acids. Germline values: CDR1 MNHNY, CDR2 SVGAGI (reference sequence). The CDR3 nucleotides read TGTGCCAGCAGTCCCAATCTTAGCGGGGGGGCCGCAGATACGCAGTATTTT. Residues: CASSPNLSGGAADTQYF.

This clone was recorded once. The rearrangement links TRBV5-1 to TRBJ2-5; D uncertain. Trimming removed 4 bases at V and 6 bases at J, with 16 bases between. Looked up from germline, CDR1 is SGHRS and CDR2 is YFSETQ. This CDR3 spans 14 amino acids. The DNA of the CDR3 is TGCGCCAGCAGCCCACCCGCGTCGCGGAAGACCCAGTACTTC. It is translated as CASSPPASRKTQYF.

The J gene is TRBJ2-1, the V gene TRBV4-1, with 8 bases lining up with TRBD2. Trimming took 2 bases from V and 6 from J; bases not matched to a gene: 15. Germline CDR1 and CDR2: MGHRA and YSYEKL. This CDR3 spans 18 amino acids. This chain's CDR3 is CASSQSALSGVWGNEQFF. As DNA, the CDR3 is TGCGCCAGCAGCCAATCAGCCCTTAGCGGGGTATGGGGCAATGAGCAGTTCTTC.

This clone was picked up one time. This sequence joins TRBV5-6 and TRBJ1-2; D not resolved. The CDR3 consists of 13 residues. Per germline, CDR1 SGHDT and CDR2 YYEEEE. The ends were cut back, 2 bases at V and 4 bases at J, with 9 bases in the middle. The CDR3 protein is CASSFPGVYGYTF. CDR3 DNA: TGTGCCAGCAGCTTCCCCGGGGTCTATGGCTACACCTTC.

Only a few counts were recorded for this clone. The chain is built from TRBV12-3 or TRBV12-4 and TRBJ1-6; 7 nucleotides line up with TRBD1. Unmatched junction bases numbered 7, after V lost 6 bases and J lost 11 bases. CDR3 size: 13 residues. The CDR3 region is CASSPSGGTPLHF. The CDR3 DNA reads TGTGCCAGCAGCCCCTCAGGGGGGACACCCCTCCACTTT.

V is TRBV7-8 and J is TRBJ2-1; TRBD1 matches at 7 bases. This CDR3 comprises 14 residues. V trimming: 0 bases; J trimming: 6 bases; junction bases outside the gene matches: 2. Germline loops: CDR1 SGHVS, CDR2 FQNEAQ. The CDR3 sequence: CASSLAGQFNEQFF. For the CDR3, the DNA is TGTGCCAGCAGCTTAGCGGGACAGTTCAATGAGCAGTTCTTC.

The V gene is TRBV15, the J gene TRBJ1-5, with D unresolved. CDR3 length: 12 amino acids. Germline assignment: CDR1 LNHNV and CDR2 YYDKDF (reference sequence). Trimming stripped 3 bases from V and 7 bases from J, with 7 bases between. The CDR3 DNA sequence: TGTGCCACCAGCAGTGACGGGCAGCCCCAGCATTTT. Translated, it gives CATSSDGQPQHF.

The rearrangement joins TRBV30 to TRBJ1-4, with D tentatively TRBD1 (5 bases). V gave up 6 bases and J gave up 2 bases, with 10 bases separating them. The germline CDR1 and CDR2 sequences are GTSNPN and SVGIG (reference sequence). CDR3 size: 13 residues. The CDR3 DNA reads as TGTGCCTGTCAGGGACTTACTAATGAAAAACTGTTTTTT. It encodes CACQGLTNEKLFF. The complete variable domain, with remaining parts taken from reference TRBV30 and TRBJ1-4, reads SQTIHQWPATLVQPVGSPLSLECTVEGTSNPNLYWYRQAAGRGLQLLFYSVGIGQISSEVPQNLSASRPQDRQFILSSKKLLLSDSGFYLCACQGLTNEKLFFGSGTQLSVL.

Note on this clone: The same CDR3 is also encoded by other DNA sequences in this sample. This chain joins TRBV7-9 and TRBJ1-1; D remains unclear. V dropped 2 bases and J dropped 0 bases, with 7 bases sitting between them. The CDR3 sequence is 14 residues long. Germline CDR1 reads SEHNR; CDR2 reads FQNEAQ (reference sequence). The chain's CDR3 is CASSLTGMNTEAFF. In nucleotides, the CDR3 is TGTGCCAGCAGCTTAACGGGGATGAACACTGAAGCTTTCTTT.

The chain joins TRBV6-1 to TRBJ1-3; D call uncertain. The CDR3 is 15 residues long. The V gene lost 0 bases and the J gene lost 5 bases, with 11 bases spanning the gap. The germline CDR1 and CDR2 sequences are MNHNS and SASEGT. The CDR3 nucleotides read TGTGCCAGCAGTGAAGCGCTTCCGGGTCGAAACACCATATATTTT. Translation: CASSEALPGRNTIYF.

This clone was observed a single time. CDR3 sequence: CASLLHGSNQPQHF. In DNA form, the CDR3 reads TGTGCCAGCCTCCTCCACGGTAGCAATCAGCCCCAGCATTTT. The V call is TRBV21-1, the J call TRBJ1-5. TRBV21-1 is designated a pseudogene. The CDR3 is 14 amino acids.

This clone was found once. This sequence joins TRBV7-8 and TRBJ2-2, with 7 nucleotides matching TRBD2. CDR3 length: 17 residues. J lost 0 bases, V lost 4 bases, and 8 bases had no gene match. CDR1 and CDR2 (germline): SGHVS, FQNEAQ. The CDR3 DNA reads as TGTGCCAGCAGCTCCCGGGGGGTCAGCGCGAACACCGGGGAGCTGTTTTTT. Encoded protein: CASSSRGVSANTGELFF. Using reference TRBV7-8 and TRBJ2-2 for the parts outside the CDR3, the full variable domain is GAGVSQSPRYKVAKRGQDVALRCDPISGHVSLFWYQQALGQGPEFLTYFQNEAQLDKSGLPSDRFFAERPEGSVSTLKIQRTQQEDSAVYLCASSSRGVSANTGELFFGEGSRLTVL.

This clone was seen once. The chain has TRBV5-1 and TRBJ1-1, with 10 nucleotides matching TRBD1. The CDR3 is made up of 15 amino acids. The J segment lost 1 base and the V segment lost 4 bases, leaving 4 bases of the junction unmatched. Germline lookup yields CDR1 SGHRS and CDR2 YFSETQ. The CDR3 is CASSNRTGGNTEAFF. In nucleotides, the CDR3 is TGCGCCAGCAGCAACCGGACAGGGGGGAACACTGAAGCTTTCTTT.

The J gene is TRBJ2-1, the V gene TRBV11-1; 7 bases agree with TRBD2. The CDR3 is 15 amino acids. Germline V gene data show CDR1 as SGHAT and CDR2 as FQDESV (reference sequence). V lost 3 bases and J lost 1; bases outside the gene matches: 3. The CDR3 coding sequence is TGTGCCAGCAGCTTTGGGGGGGTATCCTACAATGAGCAGTTCTTC. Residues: CASSFGGVSYNEQFF.

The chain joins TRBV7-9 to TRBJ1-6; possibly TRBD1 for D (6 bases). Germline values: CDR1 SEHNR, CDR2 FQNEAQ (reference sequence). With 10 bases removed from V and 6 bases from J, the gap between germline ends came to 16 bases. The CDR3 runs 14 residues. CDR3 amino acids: CAIWPGGGNSPLHF. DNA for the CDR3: TGTGCCATCTGGCCTGGGGGCGGTAATTCACCCCTCCACTTT.

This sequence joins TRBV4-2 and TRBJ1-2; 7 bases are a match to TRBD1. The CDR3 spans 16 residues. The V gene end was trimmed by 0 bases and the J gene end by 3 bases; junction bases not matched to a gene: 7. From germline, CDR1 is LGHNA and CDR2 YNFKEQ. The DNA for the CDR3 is TGTGCCAGCAGCCAAGAAGGGACAGACTATTACTATGGCTACACCTTC. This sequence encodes CASSQEGTDYYYGYTF.

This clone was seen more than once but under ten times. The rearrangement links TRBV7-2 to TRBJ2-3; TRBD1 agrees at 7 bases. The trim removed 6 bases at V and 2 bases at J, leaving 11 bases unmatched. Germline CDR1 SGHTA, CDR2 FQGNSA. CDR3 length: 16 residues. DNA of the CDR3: TGTGCCAGCAGTCCTACTCCGGGACAGTCCACAGATACGCAGTATTTT. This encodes CASSPTPGQSTDTQYF.

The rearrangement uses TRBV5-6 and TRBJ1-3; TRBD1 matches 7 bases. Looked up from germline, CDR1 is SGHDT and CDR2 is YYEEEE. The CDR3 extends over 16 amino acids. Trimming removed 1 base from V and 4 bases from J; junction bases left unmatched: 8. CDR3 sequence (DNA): TGTGCCAGCAGCTTGCTGCCCGGGACAGAGGGAAACACCATATATTTT. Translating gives CASSLLPGTEGNTIYF. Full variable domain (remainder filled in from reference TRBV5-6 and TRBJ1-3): DAGVTQSPTHLIKTRGQQVTLRCSPKSGHDTVSWYQQALGQGPQFIFQYYEEEERQRGNFPDRFSGHQFPNYSSELNVNALLLGDSALYLCASSLLPGTEGNTIYFGEGSWLTVV.